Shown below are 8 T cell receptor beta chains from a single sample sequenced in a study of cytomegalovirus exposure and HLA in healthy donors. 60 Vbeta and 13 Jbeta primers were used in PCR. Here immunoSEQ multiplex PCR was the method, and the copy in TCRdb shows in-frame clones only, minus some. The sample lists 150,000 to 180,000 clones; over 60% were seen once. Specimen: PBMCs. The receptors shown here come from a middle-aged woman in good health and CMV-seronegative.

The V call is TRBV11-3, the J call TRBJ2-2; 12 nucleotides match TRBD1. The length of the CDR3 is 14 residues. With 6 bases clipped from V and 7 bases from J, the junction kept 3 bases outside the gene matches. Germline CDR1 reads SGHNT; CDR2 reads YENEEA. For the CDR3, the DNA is TGTGCCAGCAGGAGGGACAGGGGGCTCGGGGAGCTGTTTTTT. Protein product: CASRRDRGLGELFF.

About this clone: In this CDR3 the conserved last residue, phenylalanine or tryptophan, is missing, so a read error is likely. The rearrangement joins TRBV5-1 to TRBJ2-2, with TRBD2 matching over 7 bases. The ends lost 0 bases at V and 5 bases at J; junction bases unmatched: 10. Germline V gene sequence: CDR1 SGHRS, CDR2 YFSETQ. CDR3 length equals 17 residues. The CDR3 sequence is CASSLVAGASVTGELFV. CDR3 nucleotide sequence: TGCGCCAGCAGCTTGGTGGCGGGAGCATCGGTTACCGGGGAGCTGTTTGTT.

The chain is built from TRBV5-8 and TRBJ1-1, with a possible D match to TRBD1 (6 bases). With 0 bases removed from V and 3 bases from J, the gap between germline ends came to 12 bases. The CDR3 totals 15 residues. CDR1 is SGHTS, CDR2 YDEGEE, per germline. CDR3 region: CASSLGAGADTEAFF. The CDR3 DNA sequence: TGTGCCAGCAGCTTGGGTGCGGGGGCCGACACTGAAGCTTTCTTT.

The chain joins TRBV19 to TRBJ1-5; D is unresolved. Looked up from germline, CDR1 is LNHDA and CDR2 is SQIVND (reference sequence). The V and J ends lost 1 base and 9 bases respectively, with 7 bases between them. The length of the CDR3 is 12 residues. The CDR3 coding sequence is TGTGCCAGTAGTATAGTAGCCGGGCCCCAGCATTTT. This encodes CASSIVAGPQHF.

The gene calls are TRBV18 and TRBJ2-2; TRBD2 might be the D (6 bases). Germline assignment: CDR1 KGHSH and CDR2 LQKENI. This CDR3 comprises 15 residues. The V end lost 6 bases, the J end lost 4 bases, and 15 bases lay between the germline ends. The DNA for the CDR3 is TGTGCCAGCTCCCCGAGGGACTCGGGCACCGGGGAGCTGTTTTTT. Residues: CASSPRDSGTGELFF. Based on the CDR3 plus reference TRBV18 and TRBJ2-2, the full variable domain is NAGVMQNPRHLVRRRGQEARLRCSPMKGHSHVYWYRQLPEEGLKFMVYLQKENIIDESGMPKERFSAEFPKEGPSILRIQQVVRGDSAAYFCASSPRDSGTGELFFGEGSRLTVL.

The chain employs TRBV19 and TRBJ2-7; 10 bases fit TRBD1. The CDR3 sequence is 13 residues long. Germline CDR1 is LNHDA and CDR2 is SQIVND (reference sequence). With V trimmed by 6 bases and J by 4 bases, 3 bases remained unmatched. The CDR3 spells CASSQGQGYEQYF. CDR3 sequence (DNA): TGTGCCAGTAGCCAGGGACAGGGGTACGAGCAGTACTTC.

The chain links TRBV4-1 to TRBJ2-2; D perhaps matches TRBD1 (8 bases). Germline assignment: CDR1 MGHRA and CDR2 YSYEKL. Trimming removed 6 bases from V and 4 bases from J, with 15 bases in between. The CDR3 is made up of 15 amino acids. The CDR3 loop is CASSTGGAGTGELFF. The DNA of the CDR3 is TGCGCCAGCAGTACAGGGGGGGCGGGCACCGGGGAGCTGTTTTTT.

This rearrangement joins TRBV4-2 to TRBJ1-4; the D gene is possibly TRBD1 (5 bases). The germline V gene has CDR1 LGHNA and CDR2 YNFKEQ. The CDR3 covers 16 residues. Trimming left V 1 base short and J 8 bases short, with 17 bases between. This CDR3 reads CASSQVGGQGWEKLFF. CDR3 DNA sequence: TGTGCCAGCAGCCAAGTAGGAGGGCAGGGCTGGGAAAAACTGTTTTTT.